This T cell receptor beta chain was documented in a study of T cell responses to AZD1222 COVID-19 vaccine. Study details: Samples with a second dose at about 4 or about 12 weeks were pooled together.

Clones were read by immunoSEQ multiplex PCR, and TCRdb kept only the in-frame ones, dropping some. The table has 150,000 or so clones, about 90% seen once. Points from the study as a whole: There were repertoire samples only from the period after the peak T cell response. The span of vaccine-associated CD4 TCRs extended across spike, with dominance at 160-218 and 743-854. Of spike-specific TCRs, nearly half reportedly target regions left unmutated in variants.

Concerning this clone: The target antigen is unknown.

The sequence was obtained from an adult in good health. Here the sequenced sample was peripheral blood, taken on day 0 of AZD1222 vaccination.

DNA for the CDR3: TGTGCCAGCAGTTTGGGACTAGCAGGTGAGACCCAGTACTTC. Translation gives CASSLGLAGETQYF. The rearrangement uses TRBV27 and TRBJ2-5, with 9 positions matching TRBD2. Looked up from germline, CDR1 is MNHEY and CDR2 is SMNVEV (reference sequence). This CDR3 is built from 14 residues. V lost 3 bases, J lost 5 bases, and 4 bases stayed unmatched.